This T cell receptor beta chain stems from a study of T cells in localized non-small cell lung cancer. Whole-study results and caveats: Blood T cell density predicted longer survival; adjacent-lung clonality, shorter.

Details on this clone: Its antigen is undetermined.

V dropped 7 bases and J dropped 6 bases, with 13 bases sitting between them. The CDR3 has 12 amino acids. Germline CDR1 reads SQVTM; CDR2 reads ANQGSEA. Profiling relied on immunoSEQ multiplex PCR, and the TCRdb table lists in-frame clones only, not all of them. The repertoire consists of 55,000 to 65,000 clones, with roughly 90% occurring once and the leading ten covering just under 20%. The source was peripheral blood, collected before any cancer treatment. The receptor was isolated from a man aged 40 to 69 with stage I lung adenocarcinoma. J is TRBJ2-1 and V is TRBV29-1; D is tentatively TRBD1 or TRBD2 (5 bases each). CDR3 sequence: CSGGIVGNEQFF. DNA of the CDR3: TGCAGCGGGGGGATAGTCGGCAATGAGCAGTTCTTC.